This T cell receptor (beta chain) was recorded in a study of T cell clonality in common variable immunodeficiency. Findings and limits, study-wide: Links between repertoire features and CVID complications were heterogeneity-limited. CVID subjects shared fewer TCRbeta clones than healthy controls did.

The trim removed 2 bases at V and 2 bases at J, leaving 10 bases unmatched. CDR1 is MNHNS and CDR2 is SASEGT in the germline V gene. This CDR3 is 18 amino acids long. This clone was detected ten times or more. Its antigen is still unknown. The read is 3 residues too short to cover the CDR3 end, so that end is filled in from the germline J gene. Produced via immunoSEQ multiplex PCR; TCRdb's table is partial and in-frame only. The sample was found to contain tens of thousands of clones, and every one recurs. Source material: peripheral blood mononuclear cells. J is TRBJ2-1 and V is TRBV6-1, with 9 bases identical to TRBD2. This TCR came from a person aged 18 to 75 in good health. CDR3 DNA, as far as it was read: TGTGCCAGCAGTGAAAGGCTAGCGGGGTTTGGCCCCTACAATGAG. This encodes CASSERLAGFGPYNE. The CDR3, in full, reads CASSERLAGFGPYNEQFF.